The 23 T cell receptor beta chains reported below all come from one sample, sequenced in a study of CD8+CD57+ T cells in acquired aplastic anemia. TCR beta VDJ and CDR3 profiling used genomic DNA as template. TCRdb reprocessed the reads with MiXCR, giving one entry per CDR3 protein. The sample shows some 47,000 distinct CDR3 sequences, around 69% of them seen only once. Sequenced sample: sorted CD4+, CD8+, or CD8+CD57+ T cells (not recorded which) from PBMCs. The receptors come from a human donor in good health, serving as a control.

The chain joins TRBV2 to TRBJ2-7, with D unresolved. The germline gives CDR1 SNHLY, CDR2 FYNNEI. Trimming cost V 4 bases and J 8 bases, with 9 bases left between them. This CDR3 contains 11 residues. The CDR3 loop is CASSVLTKQYV. The CDR3 DNA reads TGTGCCAGCAGTGTGTTAACCAAGCAGTACGTC.

This clonotype came up once. The chain employs TRBV25-1 and TRBJ1-2; D not certain. The CDR3 extends over 13 amino acids. Trimming removed 4 bases from V and 1 base from J, with 7 bases in between. CDR1 is MGHDK and CDR2 is SYGVNS in the germline V gene. The CDR3 sequence: CASSVNRNYGYTF. The CDR3 coding sequence is TGTGCCAGCAGTGTCAACCGTAACTATGGCTACACCTTC.

J is TRBJ2-3 and V is TRBV2; D may be TRBD2 (6 bases). Per the germline V gene, CDR1 is SNHLY and CDR2 is FYNNEI. V was pared by 7 bases and J by 5 bases, with 13 bases between. The CDR3 spans 13 residues. CDR3 amino acids: CASIPTGEDTQYF. The DNA for the CDR3 is TGTGCCAGCATTCCTACGGGGGAAGATACGCAGTATTTT.

V gene TRBV29-1 combines with J gene TRBJ2-3; D not certain. Germline CDR1 SQVTM, CDR2 ANQGSEA. The length of the CDR3 is 13 residues. Trimming removed 4 bases from V and 2 bases from J, with 10 bases in between. For the CDR3, the DNA is TGCAGCGTTGTCCTGATAGACACAGATACGCAGTATTTT. Encoded protein: CSVVLIDTDTQYF.

The V and J genes are TRBV7-9 and TRBJ2-7, with a weak D call TRBD2 (5 bases). Germline lookup yields CDR1 SEHNR and CDR2 FQNEAQ (reference sequence). This CDR3 has 13 residues. The V end lost 4 bases, the J end lost 7 bases, and 14 bases lay between the germline ends. The CDR3 region is CASSSSGLEEQYV. CDR3 nucleotides: TGTGCCAGCAGCTCGTCGGGGTTAGAGGAGCAGTACGTC.

V is TRBV10-1 and J is TRBJ1-5; possibly TRBD1 for D (6 bases). There are 13 residues in the CDR3. Deletions cut 5 bases from V and 5 bases from J, with 10 bases between. The V gene's germline CDR1 is WNHNN and CDR2 SYGVQD (reference sequence). The CDR3 sequence is CASSQGRDQPQHF. The CDR3 DNA is TGCGCCAGCAGTCAGGGGAGGGATCAGCCCCAGCATTTT.

This clonotype has ten or more counts. This chain joins TRBV20-1 and TRBJ1-1; 9 positions match TRBD1. Germline CDR1 reads DFQATT; CDR2 reads SNEGSKA (reference sequence). J gave up 4 bases and V 3 bases, and 12 bases lay outside the gene matches. This CDR3 is 16 amino acids long. The CDR3 DNA reads TGCAGTGCTAGGGCCGGGACAGGGACTAGGTTCACTGAAGCTTTCTTT. Its protein is CSARAGTGTRFTEAFF.

The sample holds one count of this clonotype. The chain uses TRBV9 and TRBJ2-1; no definite D call. CDR3 length equals 13 residues. Germline loops: CDR1 SGDLS, CDR2 YYNGEE. The germline V and J ends were trimmed by 0 bases and 5 bases, with 6 bases remaining between them. This CDR3 reads CASSVATNNEQFF. As DNA, the CDR3 is TGTGCCAGCAGCGTAGCGACCAACAATGAGCAGTTCTTC.

This clonotype was seen only once. The limits of the CDR3 on the DNA are not certain, so only TCRdb's listed CDR3 is given. The chain employs TRBV10-3 and TRBJ2-1; the table's D call of TRBD1 was not tested on the DNA. The CDR3 region is 11 residues in length, termini included. Looked up from germline, CDR1 is ENHRY and CDR2 is SYGVKD. The CDR3 loop is CAVGLGTEGFF.

This clonotype was recorded once. The rearrangement links TRBV7-9 to TRBJ2-5; D not resolved. V gave up 2 bases and J gave up 1 base, with 8 bases separating them. The CDR3 runs 14 residues. Germline assignment: CDR1 SEHNR and CDR2 FQNEAQ (reference sequence). The CDR3: CASSLIKGQETQYF. CDR3 nucleotides: TGTGCCAGCAGCTTAATCAAGGGCCAAGAGACCCAGTACTTC.

The chain links TRBV19 to TRBJ2-5; no reliable D call. Germline assignment: CDR1 LNHDA and CDR2 SQIVND (reference sequence). There are 12 residues in the CDR3. With 4 bases removed from V and 5 bases from J, the gap between germline ends came to 8 bases. The CDR3 DNA is TGTGCCAGTAGTACCATCGGGGAGACCCAGTACTTC. Amino acids: CASSTIGETQYF.

The chain employs TRBV25-1 and TRBJ2-3; TRBD2 agrees at 9 bases. Germline V gives CDR1 MGHDK, CDR2 SYGVNS. Trimming removed 3 bases from V and 4 bases from J; junction bases left unmatched: 5. CDR3 size: 15 residues. The CDR3 loop is CASSEPAGGPDTQYF. In DNA, the CDR3 is TGTGCCAGCAGTGAGCCTGCGGGGGGGCCAGATACGCAGTATTTT.

V usage is TRBV7-9 and J usage is TRBJ2-1; TRBD2 agrees at 7 bases. The CDR3 is 13 residues long. CDR1 and CDR2 (germline): SEHNR, FQNEAQ (reference sequence). The V and J ends lost 5 bases and 7 bases, in that order; junction bases with no gene match: 5. CDR3 protein: CASSSGTQNEQFF. The DNA for the CDR3 is TGTGCCAGCAGCAGCGGGACTCAGAATGAGCAGTTCTTC.

The chain carries TRBV24-1 and TRBJ2-3; the match to TRBD2 covers 7 bases. The CDR3 loop spans 15 amino acids. CDR1 is KGHDR, CDR2 SFDVKD, per germline. The trim removed 4 bases at V and 3 bases at J, leaving 6 bases unmatched. The CDR3, as DNA: TGTGCCACCAGTGACGTCGGGGGGAGAACAGATACGCAGTATTTT. The encoded protein is CATSDVGGRTDTQYF.

With regard to this clonotype: At one of its ends the junction is not consistent with the germline gene, which may arise from a read error. The CDR3 nucleotides are TGTGCCAGCAGGTCCGGGGGGGACTACGAGCAGTACTTC. As protein: CASRSGGDYEQYF. This chain links TRBV10-2 with TRBJ2-7; 8 positions match TRBD2. CDR3 size: 13 residues. CDR1 is WSHSY, CDR2 SAAADI, per germline.

In its sample, this clonotype ranks as large. This sequence joins TRBV25-1 and TRBJ2-1, with TRBD1 identical over 9 bases. This CDR3 has 19 residues. V was clipped by 2 bases and J by 0 bases; unmatched bases: 11. The germline gives CDR1 MGHDK, CDR2 SYGVNS. Here the CDR3 reads CASSEGRITGGSSYNEQFF. In DNA form, the CDR3 reads TGTGCCAGCAGTGAAGGCCGGATCACAGGGGGCAGCTCCTACAATGAGCAGTTCTTC.

The chain combines TRBV12-3 or TRBV12-4 with TRBJ2-1; TRBD2 matches at 9 bases. CDR3 length: 17 amino acids. Unmatched junction bases numbered 6, after V lost 3 bases and J lost 0 bases. The CDR3 protein is CASSLVSGGFSYNEQFF. The CDR3 DNA reads TGTGCCAGCAGTTTGGTTAGCGGGGGCTTCTCCTACAATGAGCAGTTCTTC.

The chain couples TRBV4-1 to TRBJ2-7, with 8 bases identical to TRBD1. The CDR3 has 14 residues. CDR1 MGHRA and CDR2 YSYEKL come from the germline V gene. The V segment lost 0 bases and the J segment 5 bases; nucleotides outside the gene matches: 3. CDR3 region: CASSQDRTGNEQYF. The DNA of the CDR3 is TGCGCCAGCAGCCAAGATAGGACAGGGAACGAGCAGTACTTC.

The CDR3 sequence is CASSESGNYGYTF. The DNA of the CDR3 is TGTGCCAGCAGTGAATCCGGGAACTATGGCTACACCTTC. The rearrangement uses TRBV25-1 and TRBJ1-2; D gene uncertain. The germline V gene encodes CDR1 MGHDK and CDR2 SYGVNS. This CDR3 is 13 amino acids long. V was trimmed by 1 base and J by 2 bases, leaving 5 bases between them.

The CDR3 protein is CASSGRDRVKEYEQYF. The DNA of the CDR3 is TGTGCCAGCAGTGGTAGGGACAGGGTAAAGGAGTACGAGCAGTACTTC. The chain joins TRBV12-3 or TRBV12-4 to TRBJ2-7, with 9 bases that match TRBD1. This CDR3 has 16 amino acids. V was pared by 5 bases and J by 4 bases, with 12 bases of the junction left unmatched.

The chain recombines TRBV10-3 with TRBJ1-3; D is uncertain. The CDR3 is 14 residues long. The V end was cut by 11 bases, the J end by 0 bases, with 14 bases between. Germline V lookup: CDR1 ENHRY, CDR2 SYGVKD. This CDR3 is CAPRGGSSGNTIYF. Here the CDR3 DNA reads TGTGCCCCACGGGGAGGGAGCTCTGGAAACACCATATATTTT.

This rearrangement joins TRBV19 to TRBJ2-5; D is unclear. The V gene's germline CDR1 is LNHDA and CDR2 SQIVND (reference sequence). The CDR3 runs 14 residues. V was clipped by 6 bases and J by 0 bases, with 11 bases between them. The DNA of the CDR3 is TGTGCCAGTAGCCCCCGACCGTACCAAGAGACCCAGTACTTC. Its protein is CASSPRPYQETQYF. Full variable domain (remainder filled in from reference TRBV19 and TRBJ2-5): DGGITQSPKYLFRKEGQNVTLSCEQNLNHDAMYWYRQDPGQGLRLIYYSQIVNDFQKGDIAEGYSVSREKKESFPLTVTSAQKNPTAFYLCASSPRPYQETQYFGPGTRLLVL.

The chain is built from TRBV10-2 and TRBJ2-7; 10 positions match TRBD2. The J segment lost 4 bases and the V segment lost 5 bases, leaving 2 bases of the junction unmatched. This CDR3 is built from 13 residues. CDR1 and CDR2 from the germline V gene are WSHSY and SAAADI. The CDR3 DNA reads TGCGCCAGCAGTCCAGCGGGAGGGTACGAGCAGTACGTC. This sequence encodes CASSPAGGYEQYV.